The 9 T cell receptor beta chains given below trace back to one sample, sequenced in a study of preoperative IRX-2 immunotherapy in early breast cancer. Treatment: preoperative locoregional IRX-2 cytokine immunotherapy. Clones were read by immunoSEQ multiplex PCR, and TCRdb kept only the in-frame ones, dropping some. The sample consists of over 35,000 clones, less than 95% of them appearing once. This sample comprised tumor tissue, obtained after IRX-2 immunotherapy. Source of these receptors: a human donor with breast cancer.

The CDR3 is CASSRSGLGQETQYF. The CDR3 bases are TGTGCCAGCAGTCGGTCTGGTCTGGGGCAAGAGACCCAGTACTTC. The chain has TRBV6-5 and TRBJ2-5; D remains unclear. With 5 bases removed from V and 2 bases from J, the gap between germline ends came to 15 bases. From germline, CDR1 is MNHEY and CDR2 SVGAGI. This CDR3 has 15 amino acids.

The rearrangement joins TRBV10-3 to TRBJ2-3; D might be TRBD1 (6 bases). Per germline, CDR1 ENHRY and CDR2 SYGVKD. The CDR3 runs to 12 residues. The V gene lost 8 bases and the J gene lost 6 bases, with 12 bases spanning the gap. The CDR3 bases are TGTGCCATCGCGCGACAGGTTGATACGCAGTATTTT. It encodes CAIARQVDTQYF.

The chain carries TRBV4-1 and TRBJ2-7, with 8 positions matching TRBD1. Losses at the gene ends were 3 bases for V and 3 bases for J; bases not matched to a gene: 4. From germline, CDR1 is MGHRA and CDR2 YSYEKL. This CDR3 is built from 14 residues. The CDR3 DNA is TGCGCCAGCAGCCAGGCCGGGACAGGCTACGAGCAGTACTTC. Translation gives CASSQAGTGYEQYF.

The chain employs TRBV4-3 and TRBJ2-2; TRBD1 matches 9 bases. Per the germline V gene, CDR1 is LGHNA and CDR2 is YSLEER. This CDR3 is 15 amino acids long. V trimming: 4 bases; J trimming: 4 bases; junction bases outside the gene matches: 4. The CDR3: CASSLRTGATGELFF. The CDR3 coding sequence is TGCGCCAGCAGCCTCCGGACAGGGGCCACCGGGGAGCTGTTTTTT.

The chain uses TRBV7-9 and TRBJ2-2, with TRBD2 as a possible D gene (6 bases). Germline CDR1 reads SEHNR; CDR2 reads FQNEAQ (reference sequence). The CDR3 runs to 13 residues. Trimming removed 7 bases from V and 1 base from J, with 7 bases in between. Here the CDR3 reads CASTGVNTGELFF. As DNA, the CDR3 is TGTGCCAGCACGGGGGTGAACACCGGGGAGCTGTTTTTT.

This clone was found a few times. The V gene is TRBV19, the J gene TRBJ1-5; TRBD1 matches at 7 bases. Germline-derived CDR1 and CDR2 are LNHDA and SQIVND (reference sequence). V lost 9 bases and J lost 1; bases outside the gene matches: 12. The CDR3 extends over 16 amino acids. The CDR3 here is CASTRGGFMSNQPQHF. The CDR3, as DNA: TGTGCCAGCACCCGAGGGGGCTTTATGAGCAATCAGCCCCAGCATTTT.

The gene calls are TRBV7-3 and TRBJ2-7; 7 nucleotides line up with TRBD2. Per the germline V gene, CDR1 is SGHTA and CDR2 is FQGTGA. After removal of 5 bases from V and 7 bases from J, the junction contained 14 bases not matched to a gene. The CDR3 runs 15 residues. CDR3 sequence: CASSPNSGPLGEQYF. The CDR3 DNA is TGTGCCAGCAGCCCCAATAGCGGGCCTCTAGGAGAGCAGTACTTC. Supplemented by reference TRBV7-3 and TRBJ2-7, the full variable domain reads GAGVSQTPSNKVTEKGKYVELRCDPISGHTALYWYRQSLGQGPEFLIYFQGTGAADDSGLPNDRFFAVRPEGSVSTLKIQRTERGDSAVYLCASSPNSGPLGEQYFGPGTRLTVT.

The CDR3: CASSFSHSGANVLTF. DNA for the CDR3: TGTGCCAGCAGCTTTAGCCACTCTGGGGCCAACGTCCTGACTTTC. The chain combines TRBV7-2 with TRBJ2-6; no clear D gene. Germline assignment: CDR1 SGHTA and CDR2 FQGNSA. CDR3 length: 15 amino acids. The V end was cut by 3 bases, the J end by 0 bases, with 6 bases between.

This clone was detected once. This chain links TRBV28 with TRBJ2-7; D is possibly TRBD1 (6 bases). This CDR3 is 15 amino acids long. Germline CDR1 reads MDHEN; CDR2 reads SYDVKM. The V end lost 3 bases, the J end lost 3 bases, and 15 bases lay between the germline ends. The CDR3 protein is CASSFPSGRGYEQYF. The CDR3 region has the DNA TGTGCCAGCAGTTTCCCCTCGGGCAGGGGCTACGAGCAGTACTTC.